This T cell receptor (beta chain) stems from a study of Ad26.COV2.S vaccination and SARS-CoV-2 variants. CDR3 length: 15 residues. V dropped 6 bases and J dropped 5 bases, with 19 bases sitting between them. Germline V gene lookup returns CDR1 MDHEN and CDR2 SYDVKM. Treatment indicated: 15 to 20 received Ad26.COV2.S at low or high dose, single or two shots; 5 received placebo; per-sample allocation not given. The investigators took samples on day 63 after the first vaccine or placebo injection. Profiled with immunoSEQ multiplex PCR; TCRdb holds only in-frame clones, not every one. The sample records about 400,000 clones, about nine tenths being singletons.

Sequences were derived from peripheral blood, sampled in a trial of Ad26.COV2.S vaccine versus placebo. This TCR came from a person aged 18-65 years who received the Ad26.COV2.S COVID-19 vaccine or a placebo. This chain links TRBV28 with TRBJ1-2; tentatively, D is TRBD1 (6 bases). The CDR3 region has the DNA TGTGCCAGCAGCCAGGGATCGGGGGCGGGTTATGGCTACACCTTC. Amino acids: CASSQGSGAGYGYTF.